Presented here are 14 T cell receptor beta chains from one specimen sequenced in a study of glioma-infiltrating T cells. TCR alpha and beta CDR3 regions were amplified from RNA using iRepertoire nested multiplex PCR. TCRdb ran MiXCR on the multiplex PCR reads and lists one entry per CDR3 protein. In the table there are approximately 120,000 distinct CDR3 sequences, more than 20% of which are singletons. Sequencing was done on a sample of glioma tissue, nonneoplastic brain tissue, or PBMCs (not recorded which). These receptors all come from a human donor with low-grade glioma or glioblastoma, undergoing nonglioma brain surgery, or in good health (not recorded which).

This clonotype was seen ten or more times. The chain links TRBV6-2 or TRBV6-3 to TRBJ2-1; 7 bases are shared with TRBD2. The V gene end was trimmed by 2 bases and the J gene end by 0 bases; junction bases not matched to a gene: 16. The length of the CDR3 is 20 residues. Germline CDR1 reads MNHEY; CDR2 reads SVGEGT. CDR3 sequence (DNA): TGTGCCAGCAGTTACGGGGTTCGGGCTAGCGGACGAGCCTCCTACAATGAGCAGTTCTTC. This codes for CASSYGVRASGRASYNEQFF.

This clonotype was observed many times. The rearrangement joins TRBV7-3 to TRBJ1-1; D may be TRBD1 (6 bases). Germline V lookup: CDR1 SGHTA, CDR2 FQGTGA. V was shortened by 7 bases and J by 0 bases, with 9 bases between the two germline ends. The CDR3 is 13 amino acids. CDR3 nucleotide sequence: TGTGCCAGCAATTGGACAGTGAACACTGAAGCTTTCTTT. This codes for CASNWTVNTEAFF. Full variable domain (remainder filled in from reference TRBV7-3 and TRBJ1-1): GAGVSQTPSNKVTEKGKYVELRCDPISGHTALYWYRQSLGQGPEFLIYFQGTGAADDSGLPNDRFFAVRPEGSVSTLKIQRTERGDSAVYLCASNWTVNTEAFFGQGTRLTVV.

This clonotype came up many times. The CDR3 sequence: CSAKGLAGNEQYF. CDR3 sequence (DNA): TGCAGTGCTAAGGGACTAGCGGGAAACGAGCAGTACTTC. The V and J genes are TRBV20-1 and TRBJ2-7, with 13 bases lining up with TRBD2. V trimming: 4 bases; J trimming: 5 bases; junction bases outside the gene matches: 2. Germline-derived CDR1 and CDR2 are DFQATT and SNEGSKA (reference sequence). This CDR3 is built from 13 residues.

In this sample, this clonotype turned up a few times. One end of the junction varies from germline; a read error may be responsible. As DNA, the CDR3 is TGCACCAGCAGCTTTGGAGACAGCCACCCGAACTATGGCTACACCTTC. Residues: CTSSFGDSHPNYGYTF. The V call is TRBV5-1, the J call TRBJ1-2, with D maybe TRBD1 (5 bases). The CDR3 sequence is 16 residues long. The germline V gene encodes CDR1 SGHRS and CDR2 YFSETQ.

Notes on this clonotype: With a much larger clone just one base away, this may be a read error. This chain connects TRBV6-4 to TRBJ2-1; no clear D. The length of the CDR3 is 13 residues. The V gene's germline CDR1 is MRHNA and CDR2 SNTAGT. The germline V and J ends were trimmed by 0 bases and 5 bases, with 5 bases remaining between them. In DNA form, the CDR3 reads TGTGCCAGCAGTGACTCGGATAACAATGAGCAGTTCTTC. Encoded protein: CASSDSDNNEQFF.

This clonotype has more than one count but fewer than ten. The chain recombines TRBV7-3 with TRBJ2-5, with D perhaps TRBD1 (6 bases). V lost 5 bases, J lost 4 bases, and 11 bases lay in between. In germline, CDR1 is SGHTA, CDR2 FQGTGA. The CDR3 extends over 13 amino acids. CDR3: CASSPSRGETQYF. CDR3 nucleotides: TGTGCCAGCAGCCCCAGCAGGGGAGAGACCCAGTACTTC.

This clonotype has a count of ten or more. The chain joins TRBV6-4 to TRBJ2-1; tentative D call: TRBD2 (6 bases). The V gene's germline CDR1 is MRHNA and CDR2 SNTAGT. The CDR3 totals 16 residues. V was clipped by 0 bases and J by 7 bases, with 16 bases between them. In nucleotides, the CDR3 is TGTGCCAGCAGTGACTCGGCTGAGGGAGGTGGAAATGAGCAGTTCTTC. This encodes CASSDSAEGGGNEQFF.

The chain links TRBV12-3 or TRBV12-4 to TRBJ2-1; D is perhaps TRBD2 (6 bases). V lost 4 bases and J 0 bases, leaving 16 bases between the germline ends. This CDR3 is built from 17 residues. CDR3 in amino acids: CASSSTSLAYSYNEQFF. In nucleotides, the CDR3 is TGTGCCAGCAGTTCCACCTCCCTAGCGTACTCCTACAATGAGCAGTTCTTC.

On this clonotype itself: A much larger clone lies one base from this, so it may be a read error. The V gene is TRBV6-1, the J gene TRBJ1-1; D is unresolved. The CDR3 is 13 residues long. The germline V gene encodes CDR1 MNHNS and CDR2 SASEGT. V was trimmed by 8 bases and J by 4 bases, leaving 14 bases between them. This CDR3 is CASGRDTGTEAFF. The CDR3 nucleotides are TGTGCCAGCGGGAGGGATACTGGCACTGAAGCTTTCTTT.

This clonotype has at least ten counts. The V and J genes are TRBV6-6 and TRBJ1-1; D is possibly TRBD1 (6 bases). Germline CDR1 MNHNY, CDR2 SVGAGI (reference sequence). The CDR3 spans 17 residues. The V end was cut by 0 bases, the J end by 5 bases, with 19 bases between. The CDR3 bases are TGTGCCAGCAGTTACTCGATGGATGGGGGGCGAGGGACTGAAGCTTTCTTT. Translation gives CASSYSMDGGRGTEAFF.

The V call is TRBV4-3, the J call TRBJ2-5; a possible D gene is TRBD1 (6 bases). The CDR3 runs 17 residues. Germline loops: CDR1 LGHNA, CDR2 YSLEER. Trimming stripped 4 bases from V and 2 bases from J, with 20 bases between. In DNA form, the CDR3 reads TGCGCCAGCAGCCCCGGACAGAAAAGTTTGGGGCAAGAGACCCAGTACTTC. It encodes CASSPGQKSLGQETQYF.

As for this clonotype: A read error is possible here, since a much larger clone lies one base away. The rearrangement uses TRBV2 and TRBJ1-4; D perhaps matches TRBD1 (5 bases). There are 13 residues in the CDR3. Trimming left V 4 bases short and J 10 bases short, with 13 bases between. The germline V gene has CDR1 SNHLY and CDR2 FYNNEI. CDR3 region: CASSGATVGKLFF. The CDR3 coding sequence is TGTGCCAGCAGTGGAGCGACAGTAGGAAAACTGTTTTTT. The full variable domain, completed using reference TRBV2 and TRBJ1-4, is EPEVTQTPSHQVTQMGQEVILRCVPISNHLYFYWYRQILGQKVEFLVSFYNNEISEKSEIFDDQFSVERPDGSNFTLKIRSTKLEDSAMYFCASSGATVGKLFFGSGTQLSVL.

This clonotype occurred many times. The genes are TRBV6-1 and TRBJ1-4, with D uncertain. The CDR3 has 14 residues. Germline V gene sequence: CDR1 MNHNS, CDR2 SASEGT. V was trimmed by 2 bases and J by 0 bases, leaving 4 bases between them. In nucleotides, the CDR3 is TGTGCCAGCAGTGAACCAGCAACTAATGAAAAACTGTTTTTT. Encoded protein: CASSEPATNEKLFF.

This clonotype was recorded at least ten times. The V call is TRBV6-1, the J call TRBJ2-7, with 16 bases identical to TRBD2. Germline loops: CDR1 MNHNS, CDR2 SASEGT. J gave up 4 bases and V 5 bases, and 8 bases lay outside the gene matches. The CDR3 extends over 17 amino acids. The CDR3 nucleotides are TGTGCCAGCAGTCCCGGGACTAGCGGGAGGGCAGCGTACGAGCAGTACTTC. It specifies CASSPGTSGRAAYEQYF.